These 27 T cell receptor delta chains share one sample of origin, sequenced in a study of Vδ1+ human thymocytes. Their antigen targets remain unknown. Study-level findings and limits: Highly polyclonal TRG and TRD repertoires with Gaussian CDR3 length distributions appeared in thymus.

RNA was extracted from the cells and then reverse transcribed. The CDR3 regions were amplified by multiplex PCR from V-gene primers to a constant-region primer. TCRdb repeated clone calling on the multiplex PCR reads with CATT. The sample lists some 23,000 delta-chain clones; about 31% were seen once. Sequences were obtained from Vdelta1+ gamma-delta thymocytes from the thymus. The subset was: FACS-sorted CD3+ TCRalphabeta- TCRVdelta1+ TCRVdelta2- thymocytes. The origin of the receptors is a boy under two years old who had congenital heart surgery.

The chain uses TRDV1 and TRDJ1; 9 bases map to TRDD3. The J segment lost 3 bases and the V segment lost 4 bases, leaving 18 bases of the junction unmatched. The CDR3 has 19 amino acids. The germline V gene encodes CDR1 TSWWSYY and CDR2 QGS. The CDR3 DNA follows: TGTGCTCTTGGGGTTCCTCCAAATTGGGGGATATTAGGTGCCGATAAACTCATCTTT. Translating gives CALGVPPNWGILGADKLIF.

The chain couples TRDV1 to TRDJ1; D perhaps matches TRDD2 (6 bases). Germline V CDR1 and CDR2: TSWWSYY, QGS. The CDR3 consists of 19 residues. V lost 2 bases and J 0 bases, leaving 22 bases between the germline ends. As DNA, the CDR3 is TGTGCTCTTGGGGAATCCTACGTAGGGGACCGGACGTACACCGATAAACTCATCTTT. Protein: CALGESYVGDRTYTDKLIF.

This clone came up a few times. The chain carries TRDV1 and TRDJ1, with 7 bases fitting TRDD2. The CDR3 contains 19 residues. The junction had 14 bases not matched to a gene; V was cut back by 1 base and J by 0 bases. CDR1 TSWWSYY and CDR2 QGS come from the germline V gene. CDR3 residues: CALGEPSFLRWAYTDKLIF. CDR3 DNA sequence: TGTGCTCTTGGGGAACCTAGTTTCCTACGCTGGGCCTACACCGATAAACTCATCTTT.

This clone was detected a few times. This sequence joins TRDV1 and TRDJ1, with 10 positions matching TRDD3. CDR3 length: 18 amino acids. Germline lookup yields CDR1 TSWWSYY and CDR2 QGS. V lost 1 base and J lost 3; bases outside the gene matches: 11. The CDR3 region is CALGERVVLGDPADKLIF. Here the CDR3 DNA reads TGTGCTCTTGGGGAACGGGTCGTACTGGGGGATCCTGCCGATAAACTCATCTTT.

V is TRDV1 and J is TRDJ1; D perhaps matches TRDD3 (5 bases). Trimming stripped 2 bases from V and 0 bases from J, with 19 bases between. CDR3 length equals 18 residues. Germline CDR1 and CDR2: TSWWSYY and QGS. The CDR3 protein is CALGEWAPVGLYTDKLIF. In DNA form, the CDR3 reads TGTGCTCTTGGGGAATGGGCCCCGGTGGGGTTGTACACCGATAAACTCATCTTT.

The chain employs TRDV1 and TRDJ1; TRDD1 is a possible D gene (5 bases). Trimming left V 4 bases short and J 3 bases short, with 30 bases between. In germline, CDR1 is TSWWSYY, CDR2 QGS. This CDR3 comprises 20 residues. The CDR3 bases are TGTGCTCTTGGGGCCCCTGCGCAACCCTGGCACGATAATAGACCCGATAAACTCATCTTT. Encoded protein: CALGAPAQPWHDNRPDKLIF.

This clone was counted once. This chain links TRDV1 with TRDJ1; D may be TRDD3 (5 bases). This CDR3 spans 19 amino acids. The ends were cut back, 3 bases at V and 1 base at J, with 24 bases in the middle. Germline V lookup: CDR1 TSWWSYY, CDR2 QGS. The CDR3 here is CALGDPEPSWALSTDKLIF. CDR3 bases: TGTGCTCTTGGGGACCCAGAACCGTCCTGGGCCCTAAGCACCGATAAACTCATCTTT.

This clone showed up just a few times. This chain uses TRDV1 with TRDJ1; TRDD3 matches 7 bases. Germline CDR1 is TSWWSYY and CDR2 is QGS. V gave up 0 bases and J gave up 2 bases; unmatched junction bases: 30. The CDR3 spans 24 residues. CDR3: CALGELRLPLAPLRRGDMTDKLIF. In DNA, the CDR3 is TGTGCTCTTGGGGAACTAAGGTTGCCCCTAGCCCCCCTCCGTCGTGGGGATATGACCGATAAACTCATCTTT.

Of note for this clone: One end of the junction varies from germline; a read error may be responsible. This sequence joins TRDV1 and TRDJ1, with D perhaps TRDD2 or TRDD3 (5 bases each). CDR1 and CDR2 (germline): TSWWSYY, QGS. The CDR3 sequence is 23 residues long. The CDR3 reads CARGELPLIPTAQRVWYTDKLIF. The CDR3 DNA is TGTGCTCGTGGGGAACTCCCTTTAATCCCTACGGCGCAACGGGTATGGTACACCGATAAACTCATCTTT.

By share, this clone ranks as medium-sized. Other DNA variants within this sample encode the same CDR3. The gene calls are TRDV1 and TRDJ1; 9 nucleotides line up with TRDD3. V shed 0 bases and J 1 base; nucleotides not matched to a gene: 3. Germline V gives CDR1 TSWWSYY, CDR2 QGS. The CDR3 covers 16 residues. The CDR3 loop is CALGELWGYGTDKLIF. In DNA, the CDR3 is TGTGCTCTTGGGGAACTTTGGGGATACGGCACCGATAAACTCATCTTT.

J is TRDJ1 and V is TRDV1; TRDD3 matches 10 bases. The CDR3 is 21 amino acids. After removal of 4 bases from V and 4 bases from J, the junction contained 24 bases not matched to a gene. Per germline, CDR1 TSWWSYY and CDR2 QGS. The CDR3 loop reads CALGVLLPSTGGSGGVDKLIF. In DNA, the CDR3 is TGTGCTCTTGGGGTCCTCCTTCCGAGTACTGGGGGATCAGGTGGAGTCGATAAACTCATCTTT.

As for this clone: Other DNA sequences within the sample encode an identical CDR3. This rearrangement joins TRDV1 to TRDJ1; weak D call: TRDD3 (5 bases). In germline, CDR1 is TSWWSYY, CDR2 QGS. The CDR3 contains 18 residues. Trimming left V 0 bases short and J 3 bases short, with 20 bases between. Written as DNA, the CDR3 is TGTGCTCTTGGGGAACTAGGGGGCGCGCGAGGAGAGGCCGATAAACTCATCTTT. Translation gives CALGELGGARGEADKLIF.

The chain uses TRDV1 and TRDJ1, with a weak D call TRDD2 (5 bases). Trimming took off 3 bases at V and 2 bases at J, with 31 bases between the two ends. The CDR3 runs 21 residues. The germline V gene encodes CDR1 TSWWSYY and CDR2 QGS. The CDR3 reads CALGDRPSQVRLLWWTDKLIF. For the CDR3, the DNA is TGTGCTCTTGGGGATCGGCCTTCACAAGTCCGCCTACTGTGGTGGACCGATAAACTCATCTTT.

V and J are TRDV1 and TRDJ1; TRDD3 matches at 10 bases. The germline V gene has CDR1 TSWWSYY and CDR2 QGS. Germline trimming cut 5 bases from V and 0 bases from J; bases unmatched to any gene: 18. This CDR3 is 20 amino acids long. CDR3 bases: TGTGCTCTTGGGATGTACCTACTGTTGGGGGATACCTATAACACCGATAAACTCATCTTT. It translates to CALGMYLLLGDTYNTDKLIF.

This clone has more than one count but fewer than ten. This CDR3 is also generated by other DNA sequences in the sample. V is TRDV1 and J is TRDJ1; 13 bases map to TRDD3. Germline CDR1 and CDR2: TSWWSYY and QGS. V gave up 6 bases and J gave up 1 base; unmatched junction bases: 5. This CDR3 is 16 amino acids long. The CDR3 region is CALGLLGDTCTDKLIF. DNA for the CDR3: TGTGCTCTTGGCTTACTGGGGGATACGTGCACCGATAAACTCATCTTT.

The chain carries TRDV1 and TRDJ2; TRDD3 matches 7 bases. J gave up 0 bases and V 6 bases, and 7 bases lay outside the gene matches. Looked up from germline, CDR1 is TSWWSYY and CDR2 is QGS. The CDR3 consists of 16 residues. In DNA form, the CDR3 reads TGTGCTCTTGGACCTGGGGGGCCCGCTTTGACAGCACAACTCTTCTTT. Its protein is CALGPGGPALTAQLFF.

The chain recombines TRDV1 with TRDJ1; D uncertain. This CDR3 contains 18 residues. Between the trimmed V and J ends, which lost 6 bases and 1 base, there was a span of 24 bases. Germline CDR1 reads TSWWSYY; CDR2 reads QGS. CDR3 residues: CALGPAVVLVTATDKLIF. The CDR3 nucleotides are TGTGCTCTTGGACCCGCCGTGGTACTTGTAACCGCCACCGATAAACTCATCTTT.

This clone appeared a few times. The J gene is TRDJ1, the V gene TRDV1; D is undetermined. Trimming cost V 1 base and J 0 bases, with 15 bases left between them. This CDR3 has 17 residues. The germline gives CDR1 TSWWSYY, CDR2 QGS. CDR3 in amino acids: CALGEQDRVQYTDKLIF. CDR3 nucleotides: TGTGCTCTTGGGGAACAGGATCGGGTCCAGTACACCGATAAACTCATCTTT.

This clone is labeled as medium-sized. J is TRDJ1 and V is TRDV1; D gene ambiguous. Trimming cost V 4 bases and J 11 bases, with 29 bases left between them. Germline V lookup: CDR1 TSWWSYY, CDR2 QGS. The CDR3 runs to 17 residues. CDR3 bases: TGTGCTCTTGGGGTCCTGAGGAAAGAGAGGAGCCCCAGGGGTCTCATCTTT. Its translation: CALGVLRKERSPRGLIF.

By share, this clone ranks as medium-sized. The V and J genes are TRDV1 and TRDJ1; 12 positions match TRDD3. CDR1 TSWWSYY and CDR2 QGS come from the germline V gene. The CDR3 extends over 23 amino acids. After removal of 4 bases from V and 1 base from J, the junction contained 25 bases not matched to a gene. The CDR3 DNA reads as TGTGCTCTTGGGGTCAGGGTAGAAATTCGGTCTGGGGGATACGATGGTGGCACCGATAAACTCATCTTT. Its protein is CALGVRVEIRSGGYDGGTDKLIF.

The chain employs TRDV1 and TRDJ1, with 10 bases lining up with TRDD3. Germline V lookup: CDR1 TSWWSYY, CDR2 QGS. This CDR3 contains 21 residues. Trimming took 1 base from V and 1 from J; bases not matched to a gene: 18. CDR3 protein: CALGERVILRLGDGGTDKLIF. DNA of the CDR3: TGTGCTCTTGGGGAACGGGTGATCCTGAGACTGGGGGATGGGGGCACCGATAAACTCATCTTT.

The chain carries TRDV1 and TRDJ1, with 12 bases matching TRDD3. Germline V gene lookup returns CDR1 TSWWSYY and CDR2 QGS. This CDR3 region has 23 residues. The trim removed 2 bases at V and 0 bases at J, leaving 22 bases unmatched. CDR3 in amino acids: CALGEGPSPLLGDTRSYTDKLIF. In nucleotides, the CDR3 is TGTGCTCTTGGGGAAGGGCCATCCCCCTTGCTGGGGGATACGCGATCATACACCGATAAACTCATCTTT.

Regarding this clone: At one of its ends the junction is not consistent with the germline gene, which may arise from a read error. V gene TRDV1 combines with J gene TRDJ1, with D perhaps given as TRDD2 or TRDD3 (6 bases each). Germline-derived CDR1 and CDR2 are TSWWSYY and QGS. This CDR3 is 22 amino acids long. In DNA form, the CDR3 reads TGTGCTCCTGGGGAACTTCCTTTGAGTGGAAGGCGGAGGGCCCTATACACCGATAAACTCATCTTT. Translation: CAPGELPLSGRRRALYTDKLIF.

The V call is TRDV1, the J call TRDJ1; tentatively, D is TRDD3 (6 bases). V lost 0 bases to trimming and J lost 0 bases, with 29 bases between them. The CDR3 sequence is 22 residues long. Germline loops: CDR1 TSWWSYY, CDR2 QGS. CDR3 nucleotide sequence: TGTGCTCTTGGGGAACTAACCTCCCAGAGGGCCTGGGGCGGTCGGAACACCGATAAACTCATCTTT. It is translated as CALGELTSQRAWGGRNTDKLIF.

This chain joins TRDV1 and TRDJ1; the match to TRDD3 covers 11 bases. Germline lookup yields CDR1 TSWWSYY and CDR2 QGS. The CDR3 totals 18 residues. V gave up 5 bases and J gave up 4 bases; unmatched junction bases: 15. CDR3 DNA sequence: TGTGCTCTTGGGACACCTTCTACCGACTGGGGGATATGCGATAAACTCATCTTT. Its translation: CALGTPSTDWGICDKLIF.

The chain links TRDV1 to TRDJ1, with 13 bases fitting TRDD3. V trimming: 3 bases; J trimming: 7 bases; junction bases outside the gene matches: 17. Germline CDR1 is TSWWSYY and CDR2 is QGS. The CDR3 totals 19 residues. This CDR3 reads CALGDRRGYTGGYVSKLIF. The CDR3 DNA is TGTGCTCTTGGGGATCGGCGGGGATATACTGGGGGATACGTTTCTAAACTCATCTTT.

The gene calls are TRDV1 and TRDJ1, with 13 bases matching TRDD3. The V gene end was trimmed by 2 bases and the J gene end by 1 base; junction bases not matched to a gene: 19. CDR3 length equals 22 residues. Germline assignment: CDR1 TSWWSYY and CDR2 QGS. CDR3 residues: CALGEYPLFLLGDTRGTDKLIF. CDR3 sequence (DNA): TGTGCTCTTGGGGAATACCCCCTCTTCCTACTGGGGGATACGAGGGGCACCGATAAACTCATCTTT.